This is a list of T cell receptor beta chains from one sample in a study of shared clonotypes between healthy human individuals. Produced via immunoSEQ multiplex PCR; TCRdb's table is partial and in-frame only. The sample contains around 2.5 million clones, 93% of which appear only once. Sample: naive CD4+ T cells from PBMCs. The receptors come from a man between 18 and 35 years old in good health. Some clones in this sample may be carry-over from other donors' samples. Both conserved end residues are part of each CDR3. A D gene is named only where the DNA matches it firmly. Only some rows state a clone size, as once, few, many or a class for expanded clones.

clone size	D gene	V gene	J gene	CDR3 protein	CDR3 DNA
-	-	TRBV28	TRBJ2-5	CASTPVDGTQYF	TGTGCCAGCACTCCCGTAGACGGGACCCAGTACTTC
-	-	TRBV5-4	TRBJ1-4	CASSLGGRPGDEKLFF	TGTGCCAGCAGCTTGGGTGGACGCCCAGGGGATGAAAAACTGTTTTTT
-	-	TRBV12-5	TRBJ2-7	CASGNSGSREQYF	TGTGCTAGTGGTAACTCGGGCAGTCGGGAGCAGTACTTC
-	-	TRBV7-3	TRBJ2-5	CASSLYQGQETQYF	TGTGCCAGCAGCTTATACCAGGGCCAAGAGACCCAGTACTTC
-	-	TRBV28	TRBJ2-1	CASSLGGSSYNEQFF	TGTGCCAGCAGTTTAGGAGGAAGCTCCTACAATGAGCAGTTCTTC
once	-	TRBV14	TRBJ1-2	CASSQGDPVYGYTF	TGTGCCAGCAGCCAAGGGGACCCAGTCTATGGCTACACCTTC
-	TRBD1	TRBV28	TRBJ1-5	CASSPRQGDQPQHF	TGTGCCAGCAGTCCTCGACAGGGGGATCAGCCCCAGCATTTT
-	-	TRBV7-9	TRBJ1-4	CASSLTAHPKKLFF	TGTGCCAGCAGCCTGACAGCCCATCCTAAAAAACTGTTTTTT
-	-	TRBV6-1	TRBJ2-3	CASSEKEGAGTDTQYF	TGTGCCAGCAGTGAAAAGGAGGGCGCCGGCACAGATACGCAGTATTTT
-	-	TRBV18	TRBJ1-2	CASSPVAGLDLDYGYTF	TGTGCCAGCTCACCAGTGGCAGGGTTAGATTTGGACTATGGCTACACCTTC
-	TRBD2	TRBV18	TRBJ2-7	CASSLLGPGLADYEQYF	TGTGCCAGCTCACTTCTGGGGCCGGGACTAGCGGACTACGAGCAGTACTTC
-	TRBD1	TRBV5-1	TRBJ2-5	CASSRRAGQDQETQYF	TGCGCCAGCAGCCGGAGAGCCGGACAGGACCAAGAGACCCAGTACTTC
-	TRBD1	TRBV5-4	TRBJ1-5	CASSQDRAIQPQHF	TGTGCCAGCAGCCAGGACAGGGCAATTCAGCCCCAGCATTTT
-	TRBD1	TRBV25-1	TRBJ1-1	CASSEAGTANTEAFF	TGTGCCAGCAGTGAGGCCGGGACAGCAAACACTGAAGCTTTCTTT
-	TRBD1	TRBV7-3	TRBJ1-1	CASSYRQGDTEAFF	TGTGCCAGCAGCTACCGACAGGGAGACACTGAAGCTTTCTTT
-	-	TRBV7-8	TRBJ1-2	CASSLVWIDGYTF	TGTGCCAGCAGCTTAGTCTGGATCGATGGCTACACCTTC
-	-	TRBV19	TRBJ2-7	CASSMLKREQYF	TGTGCCAGTAGTATGTTGAAGCGGGAGCAGTACTTC
-	TRBD2	TRBV5-4	TRBJ2-2	CASSLELRSGGRFTGELFF	TGTGCCAGCAGCTTGGAATTGCGTTCCGGCGGGAGGTTCACCGGGGAGCTGTTTTTT
-	-	TRBV6-1	TRBJ2-4	CASSESPGARNLAKNIQYF	TGTGCCAGCAGTGAGTCACCGGGGGCGAGGAATTTAGCCAAAAACATTCAGTACTTC
-	-	TRBV27	TRBJ1-4	CASRPIGGGGEKLFF	TGTGCCAGCAGACCGATCGGGGGGGGAGGTGAAAAACTGTTTTTT
-	-	TRBV25-1	TRBJ1-1	CASSQMGRGHEGTEAFF	TGTGCCAGCAGCCAAATGGGCAGGGGTCACGAAGGCACTGAAGCTTTCTTT
-	TRBD2	TRBV11-2	TRBJ2-1	CASSPPTSGRGSEQFF	TGTGCCAGCAGCCCCCCGACTAGCGGGAGGGGCAGTGAGCAGTTCTTC
-	TRBD1	TRBV7-2	TRBJ1-5	CASSSSGTGGGQPQHF	TGTGCCAGCAGCAGTTCCGGGACAGGGGGCGGTCAGCCCCAGCATTTT
-	-	TRBV19	TRBJ1-4	CASSMQLTNEKLFF	TGTGCCAGTAGTATGCAGCTAACTAATGAAAAACTGTTTTTT
-	-	TRBV6-1	TRBJ1-2	CASSGEGYGYTF	TGTGCCAGCAGTGGTGAGGGGTATGGCTACACCTTC
-	-	TRBV11-2	TRBJ1-5	CASSLESASQPQHF	TGTGCCAGCAGCTTAGAATCTGCTTCTCAGCCCCAGCATTTT
-	TRBD2	TRBV5-4	TRBJ2-5	CASSFVAGASETQYF	TGTGCCAGCAGCTTTGTAGCGGGAGCGTCTGAGACCCAGTACTTC
-	-	TRBV18	TRBJ2-3	CASSPIGALDTQYF	TGTGCCAGCTCACCAATTGGAGCCCTAGATACGCAGTATTTT
-	-	TRBV30	TRBJ1-2	CAWSVGQLIYGYTF	TGTGCCTGGAGTGTTGGGCAGCTCATCTATGGCTACACCTTC
-	-	TRBV28	TRBJ2-2	CASRIRLQRAAGELFF	TGTGCCAGCAGGATTAGGTTGCAGAGGGCGGCCGGGGAGCTGTTTTTT
-	-	TRBV5-5	TRBJ1-3	CASSLGPPAGNTIYF	TGTGCCAGCAGCCTAGGCCCACCGGCGGGAAACACCATATATTTT
-	TRBD2	TRBV7-7	TRBJ2-3	CASSVREPDTQYF	TGTGCCAGCAGCGTGCGGGAGCCAGATACGCAGTATTTT
-	-	TRBV19	TRBJ1-1	CASSIPGSTEAFF	TGTGCCAGTAGTATCCCGGGGAGCACTGAAGCTTTCTTT
-	TRBD1	TRBV5-4	TRBJ2-5	CASSLGTGKQETQYF	TGTGCCAGCAGCTTGGGGACAGGGAAGCAAGAGACCCAGTACTTC
-	-	TRBV9	TRBJ1-1	CASSPRRWDTEAFF	TGTGCCAGCAGCCCTCGCAGGTGGGACACTGAAGCTTTCTTT
-	TRBD1	TRBV11-2	TRBJ2-2	CASSLSGGQANTGELFF	TGTGCCAGCAGCTTAAGTGGGGGACAGGCGAACACCGGGGAGCTGTTTTTT
-	TRBD2	TRBV18	TRBJ2-3	CASSPPRTSTMDTQYF	TGTGCCAGCTCACCACCTAGGACTAGCACCATGGATACGCAGTATTTT
-	TRBD2	TRBV19	TRBJ2-3	CASSARGLATTGGTQYF	TGTGCCAGTAGTGCCAGGGGACTAGCAACGACTGGCGGGACGCAGTATTTT
once	-	TRBV2	TRBJ2-1	CASSPTEPLRDEQFF	TGTGCCAGCAGCCCGACAGAGCCGCTACGGGATGAGCAGTTCTTC
few	TRBD1	TRBV7-8	TRBJ1-5	CASSLTAGGGNQPQHF	TGTGCCAGCAGCCTAACGGCAGGGGGCGGCAATCAGCCCCAGCATTTT
-	TRBD2	TRBV7-3	TRBJ2-1	CASSLTGGRPTYNEQFF	TGTGCCAGCAGCTTAACCGGCGGGAGGCCAACCTACAATGAGCAGTTCTTC
-	TRBD1	TRBV2	TRBJ2-1	CASKIGDRAVNEQFF	TGTGCCAGCAAAATAGGGGACAGGGCAGTAAATGAGCAGTTCTTC
-	-	TRBV5-1	TRBJ2-5	CASSHPGRVETQYF	TGCGCCAGCAGCCATCCGGGACGAGTGGAGACCCAGTACTTC
-	-	TRBV18	TRBJ2-6	CASSQGTVYSGANVLTF	TGTGCCAGCTCACAGGGCACGGTATACTCTGGGGCCAACGTCCTGACTTTC
-	TRBD1	TRBV5-6	TRBJ1-2	CASSLKDRSNGYTF	TGTGCCAGCAGCTTGAAGGACAGGTCTAATGGCTACACCTTC
once	TRBD2	TRBV7-9	TRBJ2-1	CASSSERTSGSKQFF	TGTGCCAGCAGCTCCGAGAGGACTAGCGGGAGCAAGCAGTTCTTC
-	-	TRBV6-5	TRBJ1-2	CASSPGQGRGYTF	TGTGCCAGCAGCCCGGGCCAGGGGAGAGGCTACACCTTC
-	-	TRBV6-1	TRBJ1-4	CASSEDRVSEKLFF	TGTGCCAGCAGTGAAGACAGGGTTAGTGAAAAACTGTTTTTT
-	TRBD1	TRBV7-9	TRBJ1-1	CASSPGQGNTEAFF	TGTGCCAGCAGCCCAGGACAGGGAAACACTGAAGCTTTCTTT
-	-	TRBV7-2	TRBJ2-3	CASSLAGIDTQYF	TGTGCCAGCAGCCTTGCGGGAATAGATACGCAGTATTTT